This entry is about one T cell receptor (beta chain). The antigen remains undetermined. These data belong to a study of vaccination effects on CD4 cells after COVID-19. Profiled with immunoSEQ multiplex PCR; TCRdb holds only in-frame clones, not every one. The data contain 50,000 to 60,000 clones, roughly 70% of them singletons. Pools of viral peptides were used by the ViraFEST assay to expand antigen-specific CD4+ T cells ahead of sequencing. CD4+ T cells were isolated after around 10 days of culture. Recipients of the vaccine had no prior SARS-CoV-2 infection and negative nucleocapsid antibodies. V was cut by 2 bases and J by 0 bases, with 8 bases left in between. Germline V gene sequence: CDR1 MNHEY, CDR2 SMNVEV (reference sequence). The CDR3 contains 15 residues.

The chain uses TRBV27 and TRBJ1-3; D may be TRBD1 (5 bases). Material: CD4+ T cells from PBMCs cultured with SARS-CoV-2 spike peptides, obtained before COVID-19 vaccination. The receptor was isolated from a human donor who received a COVID-19 vaccine. The CDR3 is CASSLRGFSGNTIYF. CDR3 nucleotides: TGTGCCAGCAGTTTACGGGGCTTCTCTGGAAACACCATATATTTT.